This T cell receptor (beta chain) was identified in a study of cytomegalovirus exposure and HLA in healthy donors. Overall study: Assignment to the Caucasian-associated ancestry cluster applied to approximately 79% of the approximately 420 genotyped donors.

This clone was seen only once. PCR was performed using 60 Vbeta and 13 Jbeta primers. Data came from immunoSEQ multiplex PCR; TCRdb stores just in-frame clones and leaves some out. The repertoire holds about 180,000 clones, around four fifths seen once, with about 1.3% in the top ten. The TCR sequence derives from a man younger than 45 in good health and CMV-seronegative. Sequencing input: PBMCs.

The CDR3: CAWGGSGDQPQHF. As DNA, the CDR3 is TGTGCCTGGGGGGGGTCGGGGGATCAGCCCCAGCATTTT. The chain couples TRBV30 to TRBJ1-5; possibly TRBD1 for D (5 bases). Germline loops: CDR1 GTSNPN, CDR2 SVGIG (reference sequence). The CDR3 extends over 13 amino acids. Trimming left V 5 bases short and J 5 bases short, with 13 bases between. Drawing the rest from reference TRBV30 and TRBJ1-5, the complete variable domain is SQTIHQWPATLVQPVGSPLSLECTVEGTSNPNLYWYRQAAGRGLQLLFYSVGIGQISSEVPQNLSASRPQDRQFILSSKKLLLSDSGFYLCAWGGSGDQPQHFGDGTRLSIL.